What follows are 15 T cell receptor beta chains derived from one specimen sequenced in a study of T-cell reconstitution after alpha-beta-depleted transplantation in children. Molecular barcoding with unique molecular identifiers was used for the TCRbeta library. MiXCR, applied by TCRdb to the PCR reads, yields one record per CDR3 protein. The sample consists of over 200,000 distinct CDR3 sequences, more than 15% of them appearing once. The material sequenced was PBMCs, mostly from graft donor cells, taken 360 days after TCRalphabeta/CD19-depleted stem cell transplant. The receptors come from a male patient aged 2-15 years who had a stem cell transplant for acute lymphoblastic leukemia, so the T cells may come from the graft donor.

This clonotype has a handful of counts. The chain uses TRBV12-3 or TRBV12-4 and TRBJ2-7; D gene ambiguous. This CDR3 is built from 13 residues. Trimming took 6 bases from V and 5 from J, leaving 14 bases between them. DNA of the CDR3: TGTGCCAGCAGGAACCTTCCCTGGAACGAGCAGTACTTC. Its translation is CASRNLPWNEQYF.

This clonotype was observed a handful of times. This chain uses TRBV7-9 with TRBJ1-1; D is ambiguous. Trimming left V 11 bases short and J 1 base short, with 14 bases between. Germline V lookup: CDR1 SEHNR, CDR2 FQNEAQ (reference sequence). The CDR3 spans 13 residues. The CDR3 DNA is TGTGCCGAGGTCCTAACCCAGAACACTGAAGCTTTCTTT. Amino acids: CAEVLTQNTEAFF.

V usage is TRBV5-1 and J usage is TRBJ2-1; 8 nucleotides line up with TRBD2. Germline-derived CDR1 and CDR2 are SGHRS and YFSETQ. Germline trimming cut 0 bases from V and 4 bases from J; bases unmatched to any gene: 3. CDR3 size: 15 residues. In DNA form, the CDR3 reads TGCGCCAGCAGCTTGGGCGCTAGCGGGTACAATGAGCAGTTCTTC. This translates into CASSLGASGYNEQFF.

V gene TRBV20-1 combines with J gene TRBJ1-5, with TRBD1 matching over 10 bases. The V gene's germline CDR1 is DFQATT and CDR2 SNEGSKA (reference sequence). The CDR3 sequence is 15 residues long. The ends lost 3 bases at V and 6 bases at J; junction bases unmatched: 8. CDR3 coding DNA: TGCAGTGCTAGTGCATTTGGACAGGGGGGTCAGCCCCAGCATTTT. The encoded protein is CSASAFGQGGQPQHF.

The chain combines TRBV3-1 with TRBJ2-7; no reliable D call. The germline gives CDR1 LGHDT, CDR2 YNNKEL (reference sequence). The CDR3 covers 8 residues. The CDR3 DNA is TGTCTCTCCTACGAGCAGTACTTC. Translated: CLSYEQYF.

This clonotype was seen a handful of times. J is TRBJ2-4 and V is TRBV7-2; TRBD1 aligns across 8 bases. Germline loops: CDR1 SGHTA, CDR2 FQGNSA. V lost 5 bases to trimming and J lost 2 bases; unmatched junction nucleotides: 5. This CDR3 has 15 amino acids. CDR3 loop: CASSPTGVSKNIQYF. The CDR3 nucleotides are TGTGCCAGCAGCCCGACAGGGGTTTCCAAAAACATTCAGTACTTC.

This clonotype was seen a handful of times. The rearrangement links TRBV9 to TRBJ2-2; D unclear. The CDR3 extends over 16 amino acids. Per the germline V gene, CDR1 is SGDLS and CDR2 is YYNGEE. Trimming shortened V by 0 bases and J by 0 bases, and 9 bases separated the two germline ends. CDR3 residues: CASSVVGFTNTGELFF. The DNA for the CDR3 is TGTGCCAGCAGCGTAGTTGGGTTTACGAACACCGGGGAGCTGTTTTTT.

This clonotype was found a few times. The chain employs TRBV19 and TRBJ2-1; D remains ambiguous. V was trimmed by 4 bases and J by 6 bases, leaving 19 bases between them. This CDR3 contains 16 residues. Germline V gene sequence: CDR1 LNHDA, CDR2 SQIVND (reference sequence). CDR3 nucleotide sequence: TGTGCCAGTAGTAGAACGCGTCGGCAGACCGGCAATGAGCAGTTCTTC. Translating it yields CASSRTRRQTGNEQFF. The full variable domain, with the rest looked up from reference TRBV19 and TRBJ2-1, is DGGITQSPKYLFRKEGQNVTLSCEQNLNHDAMYWYRQDPGQGLRLIYYSQIVNDFQKGDIAEGYSVSREKKESFPLTVTSAQKNPTAFYLCASSRTRRQTGNEQFFGPGTRLTVL.

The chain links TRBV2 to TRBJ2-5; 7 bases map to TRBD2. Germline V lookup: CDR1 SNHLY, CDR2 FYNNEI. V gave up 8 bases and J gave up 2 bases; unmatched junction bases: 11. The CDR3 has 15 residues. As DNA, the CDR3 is TGTGCCAGCCATTTAGCGGGCCCTATTCAAGAGACCCAGTACTTC. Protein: CASHLAGPIQETQYF.

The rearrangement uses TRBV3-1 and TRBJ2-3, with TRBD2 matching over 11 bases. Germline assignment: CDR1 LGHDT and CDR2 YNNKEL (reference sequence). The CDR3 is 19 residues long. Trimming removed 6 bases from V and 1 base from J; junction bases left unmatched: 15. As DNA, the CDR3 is TGTGCCAGCAGAGACGAAGGGTGGTTGACTAGCGGGGGCACAGATACGCAGTATTTT. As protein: CASRDEGWLTSGGTDTQYF.

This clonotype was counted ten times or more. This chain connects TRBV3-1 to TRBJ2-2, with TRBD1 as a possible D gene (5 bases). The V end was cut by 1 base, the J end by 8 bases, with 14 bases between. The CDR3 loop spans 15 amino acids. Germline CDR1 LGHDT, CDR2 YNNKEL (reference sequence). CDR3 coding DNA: TGTGCCAGCAGCCAAGGTGCAGGGCCAAGAGGGGAGCTGTTTTTT. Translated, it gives CASSQGAGPRGELFF.

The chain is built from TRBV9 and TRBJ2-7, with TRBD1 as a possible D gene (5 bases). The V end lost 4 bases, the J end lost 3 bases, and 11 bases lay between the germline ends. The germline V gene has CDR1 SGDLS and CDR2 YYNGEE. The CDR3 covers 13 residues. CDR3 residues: CASSPWGSYEQYF. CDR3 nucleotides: TGTGCCAGCAGCCCCTGGGGCAGCTACGAGCAGTACTTC.

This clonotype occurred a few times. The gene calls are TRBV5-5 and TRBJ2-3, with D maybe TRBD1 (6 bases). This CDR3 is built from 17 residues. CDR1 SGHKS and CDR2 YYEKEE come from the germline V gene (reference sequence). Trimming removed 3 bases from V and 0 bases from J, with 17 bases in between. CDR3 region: CASSSFPGGHSTDTQYF. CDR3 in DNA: TGTGCCAGCAGCTCTTTTCCTGGGGGACATAGCACAGATACGCAGTATTTT.

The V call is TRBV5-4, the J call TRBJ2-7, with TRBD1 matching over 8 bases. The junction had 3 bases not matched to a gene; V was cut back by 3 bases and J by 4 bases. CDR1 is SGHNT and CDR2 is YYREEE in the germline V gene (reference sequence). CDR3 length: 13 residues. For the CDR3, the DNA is TGTGCCAGCAGCTCCGGACAGGGATACGAGCAGTACTTC. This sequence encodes CASSSGQGYEQYF.

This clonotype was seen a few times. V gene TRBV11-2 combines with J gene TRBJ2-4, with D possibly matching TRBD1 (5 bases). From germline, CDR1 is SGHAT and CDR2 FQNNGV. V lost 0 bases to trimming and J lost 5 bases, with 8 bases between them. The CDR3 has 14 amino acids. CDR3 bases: TGTGCCAGCAGCTTAGACAGGGCCCAAAACATTCAGTACTTC. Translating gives CASSLDRAQNIQYF.